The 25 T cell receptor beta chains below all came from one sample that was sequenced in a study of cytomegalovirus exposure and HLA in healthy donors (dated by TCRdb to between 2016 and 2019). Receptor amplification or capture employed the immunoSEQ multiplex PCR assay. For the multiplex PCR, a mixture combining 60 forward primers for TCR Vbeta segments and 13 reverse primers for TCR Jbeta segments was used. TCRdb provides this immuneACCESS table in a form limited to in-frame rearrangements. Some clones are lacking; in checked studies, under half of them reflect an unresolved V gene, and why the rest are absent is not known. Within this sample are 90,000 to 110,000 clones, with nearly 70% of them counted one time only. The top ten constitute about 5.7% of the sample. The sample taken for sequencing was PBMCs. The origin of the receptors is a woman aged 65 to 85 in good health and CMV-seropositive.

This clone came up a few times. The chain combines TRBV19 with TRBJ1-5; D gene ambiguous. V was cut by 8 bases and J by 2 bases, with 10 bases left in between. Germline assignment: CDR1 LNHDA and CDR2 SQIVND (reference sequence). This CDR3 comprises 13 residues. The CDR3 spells CASALVGNQPQHF. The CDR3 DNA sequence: TGTGCCAGTGCCTTAGTGGGCAATCAGCCCCAGCATTTT.

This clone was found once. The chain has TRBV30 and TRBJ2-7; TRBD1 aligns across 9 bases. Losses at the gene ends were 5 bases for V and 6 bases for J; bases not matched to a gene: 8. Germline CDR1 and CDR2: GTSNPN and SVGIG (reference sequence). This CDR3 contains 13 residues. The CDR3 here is CAWGTGIDVEQYF. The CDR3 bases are TGTGCCTGGGGGACAGGGATTGATGTCGAGCAGTACTTC.

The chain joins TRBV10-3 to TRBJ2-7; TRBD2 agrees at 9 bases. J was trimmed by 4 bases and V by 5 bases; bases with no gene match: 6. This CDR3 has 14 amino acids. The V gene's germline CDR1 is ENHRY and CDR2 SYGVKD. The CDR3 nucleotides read TGTGCCATCAGTATTAGCGGGGGAGATTACGAGCAGTACTTC. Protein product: CAISISGGDYEQYF.

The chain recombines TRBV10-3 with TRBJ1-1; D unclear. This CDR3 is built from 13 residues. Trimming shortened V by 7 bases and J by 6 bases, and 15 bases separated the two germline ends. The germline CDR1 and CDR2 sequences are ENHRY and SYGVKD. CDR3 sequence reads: CAITVRPGAEAFF. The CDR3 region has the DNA TGTGCCATCACCGTCAGGCCAGGTGCTGAAGCTTTCTTT.

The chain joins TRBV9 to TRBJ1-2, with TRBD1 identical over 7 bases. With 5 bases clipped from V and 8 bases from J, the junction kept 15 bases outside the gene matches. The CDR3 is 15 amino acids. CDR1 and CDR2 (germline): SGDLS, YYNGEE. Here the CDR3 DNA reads TGTGCCAGCAGTATGGGACAGCTTCCTTCGGTCGGCTACACCTTC. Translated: CASSMGQLPSVGYTF.

CDR3 sequence reads: CSVVRQGFTEAFF. In DNA, the CDR3 is TGCAGCGTTGTACGACAGGGGTTCACTGAAGCTTTCTTT. The chain links TRBV29-1 to TRBJ1-1, with 8 positions matching TRBD1. CDR3 length equals 13 residues. CDR1 and CDR2 from the germline V gene are SQVTM and ANQGSEA. With V trimmed by 4 bases and J by 4 bases, 5 bases remained unmatched.

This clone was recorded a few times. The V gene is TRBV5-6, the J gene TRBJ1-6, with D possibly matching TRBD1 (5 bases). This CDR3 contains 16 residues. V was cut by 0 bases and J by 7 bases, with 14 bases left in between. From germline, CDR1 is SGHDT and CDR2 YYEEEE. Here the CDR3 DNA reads TGTGCCAGCAGCTTGGACGGGGGTACCGGGAATTCACCCCTCCACTTT. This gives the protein CASSLDGGTGNSPLHF.

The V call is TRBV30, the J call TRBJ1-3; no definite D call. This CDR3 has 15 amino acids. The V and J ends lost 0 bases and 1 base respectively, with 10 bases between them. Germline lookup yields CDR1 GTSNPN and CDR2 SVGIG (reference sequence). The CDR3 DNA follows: TGTGCCTGGAGTGTAGAACTGAGTTCTGGAAACACCATATATTTT. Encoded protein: CAWSVELSSGNTIYF. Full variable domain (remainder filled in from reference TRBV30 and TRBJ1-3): SQTIHQWPATLVQPVGSPLSLECTVEGTSNPNLYWYRQAAGRGLQLLFYSVGIGQISSEVPQNLSASRPQDRQFILSSKKLLLSDSGFYLCAWSVELSSGNTIYFGEGSWLTVV.

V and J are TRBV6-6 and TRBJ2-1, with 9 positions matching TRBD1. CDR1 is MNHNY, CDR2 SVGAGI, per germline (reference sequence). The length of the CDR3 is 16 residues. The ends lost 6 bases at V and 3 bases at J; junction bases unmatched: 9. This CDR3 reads CASRGQGKEGYNEQFF. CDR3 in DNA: TGTGCCAGCAGGGGACAGGGAAAGGAAGGCTACAATGAGCAGTTCTTC.

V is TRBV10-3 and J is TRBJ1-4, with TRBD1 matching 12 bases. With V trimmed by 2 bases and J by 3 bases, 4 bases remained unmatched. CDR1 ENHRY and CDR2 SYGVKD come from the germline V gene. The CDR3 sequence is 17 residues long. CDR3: CAISEGTGGLANEKLFF. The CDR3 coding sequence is TGTGCCATCAGTGAGGGGACAGGGGGCTTGGCTAATGAAAAACTGTTTTTT.

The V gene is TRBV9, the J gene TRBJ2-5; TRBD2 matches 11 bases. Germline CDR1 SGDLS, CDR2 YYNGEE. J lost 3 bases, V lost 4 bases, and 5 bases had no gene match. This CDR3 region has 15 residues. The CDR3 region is CASSFSGGAKETQYF. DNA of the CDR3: TGTGCCAGCAGCTTTAGCGGGGGGGCCAAAGAGACCCAGTACTTC.

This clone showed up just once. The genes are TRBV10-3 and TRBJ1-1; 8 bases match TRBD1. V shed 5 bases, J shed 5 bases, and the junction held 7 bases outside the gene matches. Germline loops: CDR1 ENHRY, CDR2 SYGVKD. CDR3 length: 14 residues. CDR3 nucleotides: TGTGCCATCAGTTCTACAGGGGGAGGGACTGAAGCTTTCTTT. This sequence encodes CAISSTGGGTEAFF.

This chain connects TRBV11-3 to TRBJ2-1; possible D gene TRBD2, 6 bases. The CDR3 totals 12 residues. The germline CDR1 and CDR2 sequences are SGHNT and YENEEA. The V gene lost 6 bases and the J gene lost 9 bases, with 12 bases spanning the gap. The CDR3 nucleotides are TGTGCCAGCAGTAGGGAGGCTGGTGAGCAGTTCTTC. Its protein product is CASSREAGEQFF.

CDR3: CSVGVLAGVTDTQYF. CDR3 bases: TGCAGCGTCGGCGTACTAGCGGGGGTCACAGATACGCAGTATTTT. The rearrangement uses TRBV29-1 and TRBJ2-3; 11 bases fit TRBD2. V dropped 6 bases and J dropped 2; count of bases not matched to a gene: 7. The CDR3 has 15 residues. CDR1 SQVTM and CDR2 ANQGSEA come from the germline V gene.

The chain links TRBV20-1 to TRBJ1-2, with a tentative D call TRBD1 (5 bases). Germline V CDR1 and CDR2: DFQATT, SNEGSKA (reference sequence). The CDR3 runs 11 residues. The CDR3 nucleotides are TGCAGCCCCGGGACTGACTATGGCTACACCTTC. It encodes CSPGTDYGYTF.

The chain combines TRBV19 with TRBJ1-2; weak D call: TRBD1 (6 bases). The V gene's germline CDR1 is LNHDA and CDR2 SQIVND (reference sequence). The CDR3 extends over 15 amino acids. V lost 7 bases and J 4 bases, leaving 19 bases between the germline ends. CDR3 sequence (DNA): TGTGCCAGTACCAACCAGGGGCTACGGAGCTATGGCTACACCTTC. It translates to CASTNQGLRSYGYTF.

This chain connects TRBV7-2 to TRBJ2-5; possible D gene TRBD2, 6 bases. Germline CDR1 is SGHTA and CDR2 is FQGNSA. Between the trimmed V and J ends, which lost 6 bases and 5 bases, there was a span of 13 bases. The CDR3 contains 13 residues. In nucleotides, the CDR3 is TGTGCCAGCAGAGATGGGGCGGGGGAGACCCAGTACTTC. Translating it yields CASRDGAGETQYF.

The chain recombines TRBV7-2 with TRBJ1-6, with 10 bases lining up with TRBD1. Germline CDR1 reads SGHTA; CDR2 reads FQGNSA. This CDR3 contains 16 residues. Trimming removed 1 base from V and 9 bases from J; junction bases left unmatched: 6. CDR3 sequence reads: CASSLVGQGMVSPLHF. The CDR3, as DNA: TGTGCCAGCAGCTTAGTGGGACAGGGGATGGTTTCACCCCTCCACTTT.

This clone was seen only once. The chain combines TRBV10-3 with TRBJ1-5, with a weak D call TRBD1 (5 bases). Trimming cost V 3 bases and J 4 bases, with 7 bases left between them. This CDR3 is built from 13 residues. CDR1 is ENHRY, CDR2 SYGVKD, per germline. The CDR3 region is CAISEQDNQPQHF. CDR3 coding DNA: TGTGCCATCAGTGAACAGGATAATCAGCCCCAGCATTTT.

The chain's CDR3 is CASRSNQGSYNSPLHF. As DNA, the CDR3 is TGTGCCAGCAGGTCTAATCAGGGTTCCTATAATTCACCCCTCCACTTT. The rearrangement joins TRBV7-2 to TRBJ1-6; D is possibly TRBD1 (5 bases). Germline V gene sequence: CDR1 SGHTA, CDR2 FQGNSA. This CDR3 is 16 amino acids long. Between the trimmed V and J ends, which lost 6 bases and 1 base, there was a span of 13 bases. The variable domain in full, completed from reference TRBV7-2 and TRBJ1-6, reads GAGVSQSPSNKVTEKGKDVELRCDPISGHTALYWYRQSLGQGLEFLIYFQGNSAPDKSGLPSDRFSAERTGGSVSTLTIQRTQQEDSAVYLCASRSNQGSYNSPLHFGNGTRLTVT.

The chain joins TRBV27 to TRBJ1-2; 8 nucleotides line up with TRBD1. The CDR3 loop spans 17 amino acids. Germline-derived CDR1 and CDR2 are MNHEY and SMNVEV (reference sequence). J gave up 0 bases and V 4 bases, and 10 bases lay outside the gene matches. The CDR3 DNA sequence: TGTGCCAGCAGTTATCGTGGGACAGGAGAAGCTAACTATGGCTACACCTTC. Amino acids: CASSYRGTGEANYGYTF.

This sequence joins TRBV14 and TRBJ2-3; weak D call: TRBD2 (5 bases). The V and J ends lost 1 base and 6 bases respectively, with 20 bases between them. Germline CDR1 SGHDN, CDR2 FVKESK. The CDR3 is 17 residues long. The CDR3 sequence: CASSQGGREWSGDTQYF. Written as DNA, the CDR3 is TGTGCCAGCAGCCAAGGAGGGCGAGAATGGAGTGGGGATACGCAGTATTTT. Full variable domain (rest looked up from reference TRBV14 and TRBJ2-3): EAGVTQFPSHSVIEKGQTVTLRCDPISGHDNLYWYRRVMGKEIKFLLHFVKESKQDESGMPNNRFLAERTGGTYSTLKVQPAELEDSGVYFCASSQGGREWSGDTQYFGPGTRLTVL.

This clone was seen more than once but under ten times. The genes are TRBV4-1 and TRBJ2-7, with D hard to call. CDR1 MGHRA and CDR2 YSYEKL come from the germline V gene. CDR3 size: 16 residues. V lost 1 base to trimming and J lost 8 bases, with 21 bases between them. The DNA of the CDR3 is TGCGCCAGCAGCCAAGGAGGCATCAACATACCTACTCAGCAGTACTTC. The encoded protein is CASSQGGINIPTQQYF.

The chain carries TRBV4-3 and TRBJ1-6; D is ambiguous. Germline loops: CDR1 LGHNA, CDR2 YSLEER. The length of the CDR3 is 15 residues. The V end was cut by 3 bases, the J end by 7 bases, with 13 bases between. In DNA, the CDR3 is TGCGCCAGCAGCCAGTCTACGGTGCTCAATTCACCCCTCCACTTT. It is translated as CASSQSTVLNSPLHF.

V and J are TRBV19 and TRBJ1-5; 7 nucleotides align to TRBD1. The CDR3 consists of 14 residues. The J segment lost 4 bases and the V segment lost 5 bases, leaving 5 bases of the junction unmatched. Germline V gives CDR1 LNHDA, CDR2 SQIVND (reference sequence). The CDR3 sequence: CASSLQGPNQPQHF. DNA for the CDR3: TGTGCCAGTAGTTTACAGGGGCCAAATCAGCCCCAGCATTTT.